The 22 T cell receptor beta chains below come from one sample, sequenced in a study of blood T cells in healthy people across ages. A second PCR of about 7 to 12 cycles used a sample-barcoded 5' primer and a J-beta primer mix. One entry per CDR3 protein, called by TCRdb with MiXCR from the 5' RACE reads. The sample has roughly 730,000 distinct CDR3 sequences; about 56% are singletons. Sequences were obtained from blood. The receptor set was obtained from a man aged 40-49 years in good health.

The CDR3 region is CASSVVPTSPGQQETQYF. DNA for the CDR3: TGTGCCAGCAGCGTCGTTCCTACATCCCCGGGACAGCAAGAGACCCAGTACTTC. The chain couples TRBV9 to TRBJ2-5; 7 nucleotides line up with TRBD1. With 2 bases clipped from V and 2 bases from J, the junction kept 15 bases outside the gene matches. The V gene's germline CDR1 is SGDLS and CDR2 YYNGEE. The CDR3 runs 18 residues.

This sequence joins TRBV10-3 and TRBJ2-1; possible D gene TRBD2, 5 bases. Trimming removed 10 bases from V and 0 bases from J, with 13 bases in between. The CDR3 consists of 14 residues. Germline V gene lookup returns CDR1 ENHRY and CDR2 SYGVKD. CDR3 nucleotide sequence: TGTGCCACCGGAGGACTGAGCTCCTACAATGAGCAGTTCTTC. Translated: CATGGLSSYNEQFF.

This clonotype was seen a handful of times. The J gene is TRBJ2-5, the V gene TRBV6-5; 9 nucleotides agree with TRBD2. The V gene end was trimmed by 0 bases and the J gene end by 2 bases; junction bases not matched to a gene: 4. The CDR3 is made up of 16 amino acids. Germline V lookup: CDR1 MNHEY, CDR2 SVGAGI. The CDR3 sequence: CASSYSAGGFQETQYF. In nucleotides, the CDR3 is TGTGCCAGCAGTTACTCAGCGGGAGGTTTTCAAGAGACCCAGTACTTC.

This clonotype was seen only a few times. The chain employs TRBV20-1 and TRBJ1-2; D remains unclear. This CDR3 has 10 amino acids. Germline loops: CDR1 DFQATT, CDR2 SNEGSKA (reference sequence). V was pared by 5 bases and J by 6 bases, with 7 bases between. The CDR3 protein is CSAPQDGYTF. The CDR3 DNA reads TGCAGTGCTCCCCAGGATGGCTACACCTTC.

Turning to this clonotype: This sequence may be a read error, since a much larger clone differs from it by one base. V usage is TRBV20-1 and J usage is TRBJ1-2; the D gene is possibly TRBD1 (6 bases). The CDR3 consists of 14 residues. Germline assignment: CDR1 DFQATT and CDR2 SNEGSKA (reference sequence). V was shortened by 3 bases and J by 8 bases, with 19 bases between the two germline ends. CDR3 loop: CSARVRDGGGGYTF. CDR3 in DNA: TGCAGTGCTAGGGTTCGGGACGGAGGGGGAGGCTACACCTTC.

Here the CDR3 reads CASSLLGTGGIDEQYF. The CDR3 DNA is TGCGCCAGCAGCTTATTAGGGACAGGAGGTATCGATGAGCAGTACTTC. The chain employs TRBV5-1 and TRBJ2-7; 8 bases line up with TRBD1. V shed 2 bases, J shed 7 bases, and the junction held 14 bases outside the gene matches. This CDR3 has 16 residues. The germline V gene encodes CDR1 SGHRS and CDR2 YFSETQ.

This clonotype was observed a few times. The chain uses TRBV12-3 or TRBV12-4 and TRBJ1-2; D is undetermined. CDR3 length: 13 residues. Trimming cost V 10 bases and J 2 bases, with 14 bases left between them. DNA of the CDR3: TGTGCCATAACCCCCGAGTTGAACTATGGCTACACCTTC. Amino acids: CAITPELNYGYTF.

The rearrangement links TRBV6-5 to TRBJ2-7, with D hard to call. The J call is uncertain, as TRBJ2-5 better fits the DNA end. The CDR3 contains 16 residues. Germline-derived CDR1 and CDR2 are MNHEY and SVGAGI. The chain's CDR3 is CASSYSRPPVGETQYF. The CDR3 coding sequence is TGTGCCAGCAGTTACTCGAGACCGCCGGTCGGGGAGACCCAGTACTTC.

The chain uses TRBV20-1 and TRBJ1-1, with D maybe TRBD1 (6 bases). Trimming pared 3 bases from V and 0 bases from J, leaving 14 bases between. The CDR3 covers 15 residues. Germline-derived CDR1 and CDR2 are DFQATT and SNEGSKA (reference sequence). The CDR3 loop reads CSASWDNRMNTEAFF. CDR3 sequence (DNA): TGCAGTGCTAGCTGGGACAATAGGATGAACACTGAAGCTTTCTTT.

The CDR3 DNA sequence: TGTGCCAGCAAGCTAGCAGGCTACTCGAATGAGCAGTTCTTC. Translation gives CASKLAGYSNEQFF. The rearrangement links TRBV6-5 to TRBJ2-1; weak D call: TRBD2 (5 bases). Trimming stripped 7 bases from V and 7 bases from J, with 17 bases between. This CDR3 spans 14 amino acids. Germline CDR1 and CDR2: MNHEY and SVGAGI.

This CDR3 reads CASSPGGYTYEQYF. As DNA, the CDR3 is TGTGCCAGCAGCCCCGGGGGGTACACCTACGAGCAGTACTTC. The chain employs TRBV9 and TRBJ2-7; 7 bases line up with TRBD2. The CDR3 spans 14 residues. Trimming took 4 bases from V and 2 from J; bases not matched to a gene: 6. Germline V gene lookup returns CDR1 SGDLS and CDR2 YYNGEE.

This clonotype was counted many times. CDR3 nucleotide sequence: TGTGCCAGCAGCCCGGGGGCAACCCACTACGAGCAGTACTTC. Translated: CASSPGATHYEQYF. The genes are TRBV3-1 and TRBJ2-7; D possibly uses TRBD1 or TRBD2 (6 bases each). V was cut by 4 bases and J by 3 bases, with 13 bases left in between. The CDR3 has 14 residues. CDR1 is LGHDT, CDR2 YNNKEL, per germline (reference sequence).

The chain recombines TRBV24-1 with TRBJ2-1; D is possibly TRBD1 or TRBD2 (5 bases each). Trimming cost V 5 bases and J 5 bases, with 9 bases left between them. The CDR3 is 13 amino acids. Germline values: CDR1 KGHDR, CDR2 SFDVKD. The CDR3 nucleotides are TGTGCCACCAGTGGGGGGACCCACAATGAGCAGTTCTTC. Protein: CATSGGTHNEQFF.

Remarks on this clonotype: At one of its ends the junction is not consistent with the germline gene, which may arise from a read error. The V gene is TRBV6-5, the J gene TRBJ2-6; D unresolved. Germline CDR1 is MNHEY and CDR2 is SVGAGI. The CDR3 spans 13 residues. The CDR3 DNA sequence: TGTGCCAGCAGTTCTTCTGAGGCCAACGTCCTGACTTTC. Protein sequence: CASSSSEANVLTF.

The chain couples TRBV25-1 to TRBJ2-1; TRBD1 matches at 9 bases. The CDR3 contains 13 residues. Germline CDR1 reads MGHDK; CDR2 reads SYGVNS. V lost 6 bases and J lost 6; bases outside the gene matches: 3. CDR3 amino acids: CASRGTGSNEQFF. CDR3 sequence (DNA): TGTGCCAGCAGGGGGACAGGGAGCAATGAGCAGTTCTTC.

Only a few counts were recorded for this clonotype. The V call is TRBV3-1, the J call TRBJ2-6, with a weak D call TRBD1 (6 bases). Trimming shortened V by 3 bases and J by 4 bases, and 13 bases separated the two germline ends. CDR1 and CDR2 from the germline V gene are LGHDT and YNNKEL (reference sequence). This CDR3 contains 16 residues. CDR3 in DNA: TGTGCCAGCAGCCATCGAACAGGGTTGGGGGCCAACGTCCTGACTTTC. Translation gives CASSHRTGLGANVLTF.

This chain uses TRBV4-3 with TRBJ2-7; 7 bases match TRBD2. Per the germline V gene, CDR1 is LGHNA and CDR2 is YSLEER. There are 15 residues in the CDR3. V lost 1 base and J lost 3; bases outside the gene matches: 6. CDR3 coding DNA: TGCGCCAGCAGCCAAGTAGGCCTAGCGGACTACGAGCAGTACTTC. This translates into CASSQVGLADYEQYF.

The V call is TRBV7-9, the J call TRBJ2-3; D perhaps matches TRBD2 (5 bases). CDR1 is SEHNR, CDR2 FQNEAQ, per germline (reference sequence). V was shortened by 1 base and J by 0 bases, with 11 bases between the two germline ends. The CDR3 is made up of 16 amino acids. CDR3: CASSLDRGASTDTQYF. The CDR3 coding sequence is TGTGCCAGCAGCTTAGATCGGGGAGCTAGCACAGATACGCAGTATTTT. Combining the CDR3 with reference TRBV7-9 and TRBJ2-3 gives the whole variable domain DTGVSQNPRHKITKRGQNVTFRCDPISEHNRLYWYRQTLGQGPEFLTYFQNEAQLEKSRLLSDRFSAERPKGSFSTLEIQRTEQGDSAMYLCASSLDRGASTDTQYFGPGTRLTVL.

This chain connects TRBV7-2 to TRBJ1-6; D possibly corresponds to TRBD1 (5 bases). V lost 4 bases to trimming and J lost 7 bases, with 20 bases between them. The germline V gene encodes CDR1 SGHTA and CDR2 FQGNSA. The CDR3 extends over 17 amino acids. The CDR3 protein is CASSSRSIAGANSPLHF. DNA of the CDR3: TGTGCCAGCAGCTCCCGAAGTATCGCCGGGGCAAATTCACCCCTCCACTTT.

The gene calls are TRBV27 and TRBJ2-1; maybe TRBD1 (8 bases). This CDR3 contains 15 residues. Trimming stripped 6 bases from V and 3 bases from J, with 15 bases between. Germline V gives CDR1 MNHEY, CDR2 SMNVEV (reference sequence). CDR3 residues: CASRGTTGGYNEQFF. The DNA for the CDR3 is TGTGCCAGCAGAGGGACTACAGGGGGCTACAATGAGCAGTTCTTC.

This clonotype was observed at least ten times. The chain joins TRBV12-3 or TRBV12-4 to TRBJ2-5; D not resolved. The CDR3 loop spans 12 amino acids. The V gene lost 6 bases and the J gene lost 3 bases, with 8 bases spanning the gap. CDR3 nucleotide sequence: TGTGCCAGCAGGTCTACAGAAGAGACCCAGTACTTC. Amino acids: CASRSTEETQYF.

J is TRBJ2-3 and V is TRBV27, with D unclear. This CDR3 spans 14 amino acids. The germline gives CDR1 MNHEY, CDR2 SMNVEV (reference sequence). V lost 5 bases to trimming and J lost 2 bases, with 11 bases between them. The CDR3 nucleotides are TGTGCCAGCAGTCGTCCTGGCGTCACAGATACGCAGTATTTT. It specifies CASSRPGVTDTQYF.